These 32 T cell receptor beta chains were sequenced from one sample in a study of CD8 T cells in ankylosing spondylitis. TCRdb processed the 5' RACE reads anew with MiXCR; each CDR3 protein has one entry. The data contain about 250,000 distinct CDR3 sequences, roughly 32% of them singletons. Sample: blood, either unsorted or a sorted T cell fraction (not recorded which). Receptor source: a male donor with ankylosing spondylitis or in good health (not recorded which).

With respect to this clonotype: The conserved phenylalanine or tryptophan is not found at the CDR3 terminus, so this likely reflects a read error. The chain links TRBV9 to TRBJ2-1; a possible D gene is TRBD2 (5 bases). This CDR3 has 12 residues. Trimming stripped 4 bases from V and 10 bases from J, with 12 bases between. CDR1 is SGDLS, CDR2 YYNGEE, per germline. The CDR3 protein is CASSPVSAEQFL. The CDR3 DNA follows: TGTGCCAGCAGCCCCGTTAGCGCGGAGCAGTTCTTG.

This rearrangement joins TRBV15 to TRBJ2-3; no clear D. V lost 3 bases to trimming and J lost 2 bases, with 24 bases between them. CDR3 size: 19 residues. Per germline, CDR1 LNHNV and CDR2 YYDKDF (reference sequence). CDR3 residues: CATSSFPPLDLPNTDTQYF. In DNA form, the CDR3 reads TGTGCCACCAGCAGTTTTCCCCCCCTAGACCTCCCCAACACAGATACGCAGTATTTT.

The chain links TRBV20-1 to TRBJ2-3; TRBD2 agrees at 8 bases. The CDR3 length is 15 residues. Germline-derived CDR1 and CDR2 are DFQATT and SNEGSKA (reference sequence). J lost 2 bases, V lost 3 bases, and 7 bases had no gene match. Written as DNA, the CDR3 is TGCAGTGCTAGGAATAGCGGGGAGATCACAGATACGCAGTATTTT. It encodes CSARNSGEITDTQYF.

This clonotype was observed a handful of times. The chain is built from TRBV27 and TRBJ2-3; D remains unclear. The V end lost 3 bases, the J end lost 4 bases, and 14 bases lay between the germline ends. The CDR3 has 15 amino acids. The germline gives CDR1 MNHEY, CDR2 SMNVEV (reference sequence). CDR3 in amino acids: CASSFGSLWADTQYF. The CDR3 DNA is TGTGCCAGCAGTTTCGGGTCCTTATGGGCAGATACGCAGTATTTT.

Concerning this clonotype: Possible read error: a much larger clone is one base away. The gene calls are TRBV15 and TRBJ2-5, with D unresolved. The V gene lost 5 bases and the J gene lost 14 bases, with 18 bases spanning the gap. This CDR3 is built from 12 residues. The germline V gene has CDR1 LNHNV and CDR2 YYDKDF (reference sequence). The chain's CDR3 is CATSSRIDRIYF. The CDR3 DNA reads as TGTGCCACCAGCTCTAGGATAGACCGGATATACTTC.

This rearrangement joins TRBV12-3 or TRBV12-4 to TRBJ2-7, with 9 bases matching TRBD1. The junction had 5 bases not matched to a gene; V was cut back by 7 bases and J by 1 base. The length of the CDR3 is 14 residues. The CDR3 protein is CASNRQGESYEQYF. CDR3 DNA: TGTGCCAGCAACAGACAGGGGGAATCCTACGAGCAGTACTTC.

The chain couples TRBV7-9 to TRBJ2-7; 8 bases fit TRBD1. The length of the CDR3 is 13 residues. CDR1 and CDR2 (germline): SEHNR, FQNEAQ (reference sequence). V was clipped by 5 bases and J by 5 bases; unmatched bases: 5. The CDR3 DNA reads TGTGCCAGCAGCCCTCCGGACAGGGACGAGCAGTACTTC. Protein product: CASSPPDRDEQYF.

There are many counts of this clonotype. The chain is built from TRBV20-1 and TRBJ2-1; 10 positions agree with TRBD1. The germline V gene encodes CDR1 DFQATT and CDR2 SNEGSKA (reference sequence). The trim removed 6 bases at V and 9 bases at J, leaving 11 bases unmatched. The CDR3 consists of 14 residues. DNA of the CDR3: TGCAGTGCCCGACCGGGACAGGGGTTCGGTGAGCAGTTCTTC. It encodes CSARPGQGFGEQFF.

This clonotype was counted between two and nine times. This chain links TRBV20-1 with TRBJ2-3; D could derive from TRBD1 or TRBD2 (5 bases each). Trimming shortened V by 3 bases and J by 3 bases, and 22 bases separated the two germline ends. The germline CDR1 and CDR2 sequences are DFQATT and SNEGSKA (reference sequence). The CDR3 sequence is 17 residues long. CDR3 sequence reads: CSARDPGRATITDTQYF. The CDR3 coding sequence is TGCAGTGCTAGGGACCCGGGACGCGCGACGATAACAGATACGCAGTATTTT.

This clonotype was counted a few times. This rearrangement joins TRBV6-5 to TRBJ2-3; no clear D. The germline gives CDR1 MNHEY, CDR2 SVGAGI. Trimming cost V 0 bases and J 6 bases, with 7 bases left between them. The CDR3 is 13 amino acids. The DNA for the CDR3 is TGTGCCAGCAGTTACTCGACCCGGGATACGCAGTATTTT. It specifies CASSYSTRDTQYF.

The chain uses TRBV5-1 and TRBJ1-1; D call uncertain. Trimming took off 4 bases at V and 5 bases at J, with 18 bases between the two ends. In germline, CDR1 is SGHRS, CDR2 YFSETQ. There are 15 residues in the CDR3. CDR3 sequence (DNA): TGCGCCAGCAGCCGGGCCCCCCAAGGTCGAACTGAAGCTTTCTTT. Its protein is CASSRAPQGRTEAFF.

This chain connects TRBV9 to TRBJ2-2; perhaps TRBD1 as D (5 bases). In germline, CDR1 is SGDLS, CDR2 YYNGEE. V was pared by 3 bases and J by 1 base, with 10 bases between. CDR3 length: 15 residues. The CDR3 here is CASSAQAGNTGELFF. CDR3 DNA: TGTGCCAGCAGCGCACAGGCAGGGAACACCGGGGAGCTGTTTTTT.

This chain joins TRBV20-1 and TRBJ1-2; D might be TRBD1 (6 bases). Per the germline V gene, CDR1 is DFQATT and CDR2 is SNEGSKA (reference sequence). V lost 0 bases and J 9 bases, leaving 17 bases between the germline ends. The CDR3 is 14 residues long. This chain's CDR3 is CSARDNEGDWRYTF. CDR3 coding DNA: TGCAGTGCTAGAGATAATGAGGGGGACTGGCGCTACACCTTC.

The V and J genes are TRBV29-1 and TRBJ2-3; D is unclear. CDR1 SQVTM and CDR2 ANQGSEA come from the germline V gene. The CDR3 sequence is 12 residues long. Trimming cost V 2 bases and J 6 bases, with 9 bases left between them. The CDR3 DNA sequence: TGCAGCGTTGAAAACTTGTTTGATACGCAGTATTTT. This translates into CSVENLFDTQYF.

This chain joins TRBV12-3 or TRBV12-4 and TRBJ2-5; 7 bases align to TRBD2. The CDR3 sequence is 14 residues long. V trimming: 7 bases; J trimming: 5 bases; junction bases outside the gene matches: 10. The chain's CDR3 is CASTLGGGVETQYF. The CDR3 DNA is TGTGCCAGCACCCTAGGTGGGGGGGTCGAGACCCAGTACTTC.

The chain is built from TRBV6-5 and TRBJ2-7; no clear D gene. The V gene lost 2 bases and the J gene lost 2 bases, with 22 bases spanning the gap. The germline gives CDR1 MNHEY, CDR2 SVGAGI. The CDR3 runs 18 residues. The CDR3 DNA follows: TGTGCCAGCAGTTACCCTGGCGATGGAGCTTCCCCTGCCTACGAGCAGTACTTC. This translates into CASSYPGDGASPAYEQYF.

This clonotype was picked up a small number of times. The rearrangement joins TRBV7-9 to TRBJ2-2, with D perhaps given as TRBD1 or TRBD2 (5 bases each). The CDR3 runs 15 residues. Germline assignment: CDR1 SEHNR and CDR2 FQNEAQ (reference sequence). Trimming removed 3 bases from V and 6 bases from J, with 14 bases in between. The CDR3 sequence: CASSLTLGRPGELFF. CDR3 in DNA: TGTGCCAGCAGCTTGACTTTGGGACGCCCCGGGGAGCTGTTTTTT.

This clonotype was seen repeatedly, ten times or more. CDR3 region: CSASGGSTDTQYF. The CDR3 nucleotides read TGCAGTGCTAGTGGTGGTAGCACAGATACGCAGTATTTT. The genes are TRBV20-1 and TRBJ2-3; unclear D gene. There are 13 residues in the CDR3. Trimming removed 3 bases at V and 0 bases at J, with 7 bases between. Germline lookup yields CDR1 DFQATT and CDR2 SNEGSKA (reference sequence).

The genes are TRBV7-9 and TRBJ1-1, with TRBD1 as a possible D gene (5 bases). This CDR3 has 17 amino acids. Germline V lookup: CDR1 SEHNR, CDR2 FQNEAQ (reference sequence). The V and J ends lost 1 base and 3 bases respectively, with 18 bases between them. The CDR3: CASSLGVGPYKDTEAFF. In DNA, the CDR3 is TGTGCCAGCAGCTTAGGCGTGGGGCCTTATAAGGACACTGAAGCTTTCTTT.

The J gene is TRBJ2-1, the V gene TRBV9; 11 nucleotides line up with TRBD2. With 3 bases clipped from V and 2 bases from J, the junction kept 1 base outside the gene matches. The CDR3 runs to 15 residues. Germline V gives CDR1 SGDLS, CDR2 YYNGEE. The CDR3 is CASSEGLAAYNEQFF. The CDR3 DNA reads TGTGCCAGCAGCGAGGGACTAGCGGCCTACAATGAGCAGTTCTTC.

This clonotype was seen only a few times. J is TRBJ2-1 and V is TRBV11-1; 8 bases line up with TRBD2. V shed 5 bases, J shed 0 bases, and the junction held 12 bases outside the gene matches. Germline loops: CDR1 SGHAT, CDR2 FQDESV (reference sequence). The CDR3 length is 18 residues. The CDR3 reads CASSLRGVLAASYNEQFF. The CDR3 DNA follows: TGTGCCAGCAGCCTTAGGGGGGTACTAGCGGCCTCCTACAATGAGCAGTTCTTC.

This clonotype has just one count. The V call is TRBV5-1, the J call TRBJ2-7; 9 nucleotides line up with TRBD1. Trimming removed 0 bases from V and 7 bases from J; junction bases left unmatched: 5. The CDR3 length is 14 residues. Germline V gene sequence: CDR1 SGHRS, CDR2 YFSETQ. The CDR3 DNA follows: TGCGCCAGCAGCTTGGACAGGGGGCTGTGGGAGCAGTACTTC. Protein: CASSLDRGLWEQYF.

The chain uses TRBV9 and TRBJ2-1; 12 nucleotides agree with TRBD2. CDR3 length: 16 residues. The ends lost 3 bases at V and 12 bases at J; junction bases unmatched: 13. Germline V gene sequence: CDR1 SGDLS, CDR2 YYNGEE. CDR3 coding DNA: TGTGCCAGCAGCGGCACTAGCGGGGGGCCCCCTCTAGGGCAGTTCTTC. It codes for CASSGTSGGPPLGQFF.

This clonotype has a handful of counts. This chain joins TRBV29-1 and TRBJ1-1; 8 bases match TRBD1. Looked up from germline, CDR1 is SQVTM and CDR2 is ANQGSEA. Germline trimming cut 7 bases from V and 4 bases from J; bases unmatched to any gene: 14. The CDR3 runs 15 residues. The CDR3 DNA follows: TGCAGCGCCCCGTTAGGACAGGGTATGGGCACTGAAGCTTTCTTT. Residues: CSAPLGQGMGTEAFF.

The V call is TRBV29-1, the J call TRBJ2-3; D is uncertain. The germline V gene has CDR1 SQVTM and CDR2 ANQGSEA. The CDR3 runs 12 residues. V gave up 4 bases and J gave up 0 bases, with 5 bases separating them. The CDR3 DNA follows: TGCAGCGTTGGCATCAGCACAGATACGCAGTATTTT. Translation: CSVGISTDTQYF.

The CDR3 reads CASSLQVGSYNEQFF. For the CDR3, the DNA is TGTGCCAGCAGCTTACAGGTGGGGTCCTACAATGAGCAGTTCTTC. The chain has TRBV7-3 and TRBJ2-1; D is ambiguous. Germline lookup yields CDR1 SGHTA and CDR2 FQGTGA. CDR3 length: 15 residues. V was clipped by 2 bases and J by 1 base, with 9 bases between them.

The gene calls are TRBV7-3 and TRBJ1-5, with 10 bases matching TRBD1. Germline V gene sequence: CDR1 SGHTA, CDR2 FQGTGA. This CDR3 spans 18 amino acids. Trimming removed 5 bases from V and 2 bases from J; junction bases left unmatched: 12. The CDR3 DNA is TGTGCCAGCAGCACCCATCGACAGGGGGCGGGAGGCAATCAGCCCCAGCATTTT. It specifies CASSTHRQGAGGNQPQHF. Full variable domain (remainder filled in from reference TRBV7-3 and TRBJ1-5): GAGVSQTPSNKVTEKGKYVELRCDPISGHTALYWYRQSLGQGPEFLIYFQGTGAADDSGLPNDRFFAVRPEGSVSTLKIQRTERGDSAVYLCASSTHRQGAGGNQPQHFGDGTRLSIL.

The chain combines TRBV18 with TRBJ1-4; 10 bases are shared with TRBD1. Germline values: CDR1 KGHSH, CDR2 LQKENI. V shed 3 bases and J 2 bases; nucleotides not matched to a gene: 6. CDR3 length: 17 amino acids. The CDR3 protein is CASSPGQGSPTNEKLFF. DNA for the CDR3: TGTGCCAGCTCACCGGGACAGGGGTCTCCGACTAATGAAAAACTGTTTTTT.

The chain links TRBV28 to TRBJ2-7, with a weak D call TRBD1 (5 bases). Germline-derived CDR1 and CDR2 are MDHEN and SYDVKM. V lost 5 bases and J 1 base, leaving 21 bases between the germline ends. CDR3 length equals 17 residues. CDR3 sequence (DNA): TGTGCCAGCAGTCCCTATACAGGTGGGGCTAGGTCCTACGAGCAGTACTTC. Translated, it gives CASSPYTGGARSYEQYF.

V usage is TRBV11-1 and J usage is TRBJ2-5; D is undetermined. V was trimmed by 5 bases and J by 0 bases, leaving 10 bases between them. Germline CDR1 reads SGHAT; CDR2 reads FQDESV (reference sequence). CDR3 length: 14 amino acids. CDR3 residues: CASSRRLYQETQYF. CDR3 bases: TGTGCCAGCAGCCGCAGGTTGTACCAAGAGACCCAGTACTTC.

Only a few counts were recorded for this clonotype. V is TRBV27 and J is TRBJ2-7; 9 bases are shared with TRBD1. CDR1 is MNHEY, CDR2 SMNVEV, per germline (reference sequence). V shed 2 bases and J 5 bases; nucleotides not matched to a gene: 7. The CDR3 spans 15 residues. For the CDR3, the DNA is TGTGCCAGCAGTTTAGGACAGGGGCCAGTCAACGAGCAGTACTTC. As protein: CASSLGQGPVNEQYF.

This clonotype has only a few counts. The chain uses TRBV29-1 and TRBJ2-7; 7 nucleotides line up with TRBD1. Looked up from germline, CDR1 is SQVTM and CDR2 is ANQGSEA. There are 11 residues in the CDR3. Unmatched junction bases numbered 0, after V lost 0 bases and J lost 7 bases. The CDR3 nucleotides are TGCAGCGTTGAAGAACAGGGGGAGCAGTACTTC. This gives the protein CSVEEQGEQYF.